Below, one T cell receptor (beta chain) is given with its context. The sample belongs to a study of blood T cell repertoires in COVID-19. Whole-study context: COVID-19 samples collected from the United States, Italy and Spain covered acute and convalescent phases. Sources were T cells, B-cell-depleted T cells, or PBMCs; the material itself was cDNA or gDNA.

Trimming removed 3 bases from V and 5 bases from J; junction bases left unmatched: 14. CDR1 is DFQATT, CDR2 SNEGSKA, per germline (reference sequence). The CDR3 totals 16 residues. Produced via immunoSEQ multiplex PCR; TCRdb's table is partial and in-frame only. This table has 120,000 or so clones, around 87% appearing once. The TCR sequence derives from a woman aged 60-75 years with acute or convalescent COVID-19. Material: peripheral blood. This chain joins TRBV20-1 and TRBJ2-5; 8 bases agree with TRBD2. The CDR3 sequence: CSASLGRSGITETQYF. DNA for the CDR3: TGCAGTGCTAGTCTTGGTCGTAGCGGGATCACGGAGACCCAGTACTTC.